What follows is one T cell receptor beta chain and its context. V was pared by 1 base and J by 3 bases, with 14 bases between. CDR1 SGHRS and CDR2 YFSETQ come from the germline V gene. This CDR3 spans 15 amino acids. The source of the sample is a study of blood T cell repertoires in COVID-19. The method was immunoSEQ multiplex PCR; TCRdb's version includes in-frame clones alone and lacks a portion of them. The repertoire includes about 430,000 clones, about 88% of them detected once, and 1.2% to 1.5% sits in the top ten. The sequence derives from a woman aged 18-29 years who had been exposed to COVID-19. The chain has TRBV5-1 and TRBJ2-7; weak D call: TRBD2 (5 bases). The specimen sequenced was PBMCs or T cells enriched from blood (not recorded which). CDR3 nucleotides: TGCGCCAGCAGCTTGAGCCAAATCACTAGCTACGAGCAGTACTTC. It encodes CASSLSQITSYEQYF.